This T cell receptor (beta chain) was identified during a study of OX40 agonist ivuxolimab in advanced cancers. The CDR3 loop spans 14 amino acids. Germline CDR1 and CDR2: SGHVS and FNYEAQ. Data came from immunoSEQ multiplex PCR; TCRdb stores just in-frame clones and leaves some out. The sample records 42,000 or so clones, 85% to 90% being singletons. Baseline, cycle 4 day 1, and cycle 7 day 1 were the blood sampling points. Material: CD4+ or CD8+ T cells sorted from blood, obtained in a trial of the OX40 agonist ivuxolimab. This receptor was identified in an adult with an advanced solid tumor such as melanoma, head and neck, liver or kidney cancer. The chain uses TRBV7-6 and TRBJ2-5, with D tentatively TRBD2 (5 bases). The better agreement between TRBJ2-7 and the DNA end casts doubt on the J call. The CDR3 coding sequence is TGTGCCAGCAGCCCCGCCGAGGGATCCTACGAGCAGTACTTC. It specifies CASSPAEGSYEQYF.